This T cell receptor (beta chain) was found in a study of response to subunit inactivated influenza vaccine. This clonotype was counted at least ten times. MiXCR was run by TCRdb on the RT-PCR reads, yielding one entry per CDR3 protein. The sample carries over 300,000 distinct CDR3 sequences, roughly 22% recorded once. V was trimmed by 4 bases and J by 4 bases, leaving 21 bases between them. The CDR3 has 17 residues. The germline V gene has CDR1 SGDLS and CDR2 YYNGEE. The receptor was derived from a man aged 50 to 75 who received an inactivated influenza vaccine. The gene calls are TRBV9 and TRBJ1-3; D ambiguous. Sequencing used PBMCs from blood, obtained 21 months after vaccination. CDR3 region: CASSPYGELYEGNTIYF. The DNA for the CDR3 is TGTGCCAGCAGCCCCTACGGCGAGCTCTACGAGGGAAACACCATATATTTT. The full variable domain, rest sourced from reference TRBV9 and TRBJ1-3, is DSGVTQTPKHLITATGQRVTLRCSPRSGDLSVYWYQQSLDQGLQFLIQYYNGEERAKGNILERFSAQQFPDLHSELNLSSLELGDSALYFCASSPYGELYEGNTIYFGEGSWLTVV.